This T cell receptor (beta chain) appears in the sequencing data of a study of T cell repertoires in cytomegalovirus infection. Looking at the study overall: Public TCR beta signatures indicated both CMV infection and matching HLA type. The study, taken as a whole, reports: HLA-C-restricted CMV-specific TCR beta clonotypes prevailed in the ex vivo response. Carriage of CMV together with the relevant HLA was identifiable through cumulative public TCR beta family frequency.

This clonotype occurred many times. Its specificity is not known. TCRdb analysed the reads with MiXCR anew, one entry per CDR3 protein. This table holds approximately 500,000 distinct CDR3 sequences, approximately 15% found once. The CDR3 sequence is 15 residues long. The germline gives CDR1 SGHAT, CDR2 FQNNGV. V lost 5 bases and J lost 8, with 19 bases in between. This rearrangement joins TRBV11-2 to TRBJ2-1; a weak D match, TRBD1 (5 bases). Sequences were obtained from CD8+ T cells from PBMCs. The sequence derives from a human donor in good health (CMV status not recorded). Some clones in this sample may be carry-over from other donors' samples. This CDR3 is CASSRTPDTLDEQFF. CDR3 nucleotides: TGTGCCAGCAGCCGGACCCCGGACACCTTGGATGAGCAGTTCTTC.